This T cell receptor beta chain was captured by sequencing in a study of technical replicates of blood from a handful of donors. Some clones are missing from TCRdb's copy, which holds only in-frame ones; the method was immunoSEQ multiplex PCR. Seen here are roughly 80,000 clones, about 89% observed once, and the top ten hold less than 0.5%. The germline V gene has CDR1 SGHVS and CDR2 FNYEAQ. Trimming cost V 5 bases and J 5 bases; bases outside gene matches: 7. The CDR3 runs to 15 residues. The receptor was derived from a human donor in good health. This chain uses TRBV7-6 with TRBJ2-2; 8 bases map to TRBD2. Sequenced: T cells isolated from PBMCs. DNA for the CDR3: TGTGCCAGCAGCCCCCCGGGAGGGACGACCGGGGAGCTGTTTTTT. Its protein is CASSPPGGTTGELFF.